This T cell receptor (beta chain) was obtained from a study of vaccination effects on CD4 cells after COVID-19. Turning to the study itself: Under the ViraFEST assay, PBMC were stimulated with viral peptide pools so that antigen-specific CD4+ T cells expanded. Sequencing was performed afterwards.

Details on this clone: Antigen: not known.

TCRdb's table, derived via immunoSEQ multiplex PCR, lists solely in-frame clones and lacks some. This sample has some 40,000 clones, with around 73% found just once. Culturing for 10 to 11 days preceded CD4+ T cell isolation. Each participant was given two doses of one vaccine (BNT162b2 or mRNA-1273). Vaccine recipients lacked prior SARS-CoV-2 infection and had negative nucleocapsid antibodies. Sequenced here: CD4+ T cells from PBMCs cultured without peptide, sampled after COVID-19 vaccination. The clonotype comes from a human donor who received a COVID-19 vaccine.

In DNA form, the CDR3 reads TGTGCCAGCTCAGATGACAGAGATCAGCCCCAGCATTTT. Translation: CASSDDRDQPQHF. This chain links TRBV18 with TRBJ1-5; possible D gene TRBD1, 5 bases. With 5 bases removed from V and 5 bases from J, the gap between germline ends came to 10 bases. The CDR3 totals 13 residues. From germline, CDR1 is KGHSH and CDR2 LQKENI. Filled out from reference TRBV18 and TRBJ1-5, the complete variable domain reads NAGVMQNPRHLVRRRGQEARLRCSPMKGHSHVYWYRQLPEEGLKFMVYLQKENIIDESGMPKERFSAEFPKEGPSILRIQQVVRGDSAAYFCASSDDRDQPQHFGDGTRLSIL.